This is a list of T cell receptor beta chains from one sample in a study of siplizumab effects on memory and regulatory T cells. This table comes from immunoSEQ multiplex PCR, and its TCRdb copy is limited to in-frame clones, with some not included. This sample has about 52,000 clones; about 97% occur once, and the top ten carry 0.55% to 0.65%. Sequencing was performed on naive CD4+ T cells sorted from blood. These receptor sequences come from a human donor in good health. CDR3s leave out the opening cysteine and the closing phenylalanine or tryptophan.

v_call cdr3_aa
TRBV12-5 ASGLDEQF
TRBV29-1 SVGGSYSNQPQH
TRBV7-3 ASSWAGEGDIQY
TRBV4-2 ASSPDKPGLAGRVWDTGELF
TRBV6-6 ASSSGWRETQY
TRBV29-1 SVEVGAGVASETQY
TRBV10-3 AISVRGGLDTDTQY
TRBV28 ASSLLGHLAVSSSYNEQF
TRBV6-1 ASRDIFNTGELF
TRBV7-2 ASSGHRDTEAF
TRBV6-1 ASSATTGLAGTDTQY
TRBV9 ASTNGTLSYNEQF
TRBV6-6 ASSYGTEAF
TRBV28 ASRRRFAATDTQY
TRBV18 ASSPGQGIDEQY
TRBV7-3 ASSSYRQGYEQY
TRBV19 ASSNGLAEETQY
TRBV11-3 ASSSDGTSGLLSYNEQF
TRBV6-1 ASRGTGGIGEQF
TRBV2 ASLRGYSYEQY
TRBV19 ASSIAASTDTQY
TRBV9 ASSPRTGGANVLT
TRBV11-3 ASSPPGQGSTDTQY
TRBV23-1 ASSHRYDEQF
TRBV15 ATSRDRQSSYEQY
TRBV18 ASSPGVSKNIQY
TRBV12-5 ASGLVLRGGRAKNIQY
TRBV6-4 ASRPDRGDTEAF
TRBV4-2 ASSQERGTRDPDEQF
TRBV28 ASSLTEKLF
TRBV27 ASSLSQGRTEAF
TRBV4-1 ASSQERGSYQETQY
TRBV27 ASRFTRRSSYEQY
TRBV25-1 ASSDSGAANTEAF
TRBV18 ASSPGLGGRADTQY
TRBV18 ASSPGPTGELF